The clone carrying this T cell receptor (beta chain) was recorded a few times. Donors were grouped by their self-reported clinical history. Cohort 3 donors counted as recovered after two negative PCRs, clearance, or resolved symptoms. Trimming left V 1 base short and J 4 bases short, with 17 bases between. CDR1 and CDR2 (germline): MDHEN, SYDVKM. This CDR3 comprises 16 residues. In the source study's methods: Reference gene primer amplification gave estimated nucleated cell counts. Sequenced by immunoSEQ multiplex PCR; TCRdb stores in-frame clones only, minus some. Clone size and the V and J calls come from that table; the DNA yielded D and trimming. This sample carries about 430,000 clones, 75% to 90% of them seen once, and the ten largest clones take approximately 1.2%. This specimen comes from a study of blood T cell repertoires in COVID-19.

Sequenced sample: PBMCs or T cells enriched from blood (not recorded which). The TCR comes from a man aged 30 to 45 who had recovered from COVID-19. The J gene is TRBJ2-7, the V gene TRBV28; D might be TRBD2 (6 bases). The CDR3 nucleotides are TGTGCCAGCAGTTTATACACACTAGCAATGGGGTACGAGCAGTACTTC. It specifies CASSLYTLAMGYEQYF.